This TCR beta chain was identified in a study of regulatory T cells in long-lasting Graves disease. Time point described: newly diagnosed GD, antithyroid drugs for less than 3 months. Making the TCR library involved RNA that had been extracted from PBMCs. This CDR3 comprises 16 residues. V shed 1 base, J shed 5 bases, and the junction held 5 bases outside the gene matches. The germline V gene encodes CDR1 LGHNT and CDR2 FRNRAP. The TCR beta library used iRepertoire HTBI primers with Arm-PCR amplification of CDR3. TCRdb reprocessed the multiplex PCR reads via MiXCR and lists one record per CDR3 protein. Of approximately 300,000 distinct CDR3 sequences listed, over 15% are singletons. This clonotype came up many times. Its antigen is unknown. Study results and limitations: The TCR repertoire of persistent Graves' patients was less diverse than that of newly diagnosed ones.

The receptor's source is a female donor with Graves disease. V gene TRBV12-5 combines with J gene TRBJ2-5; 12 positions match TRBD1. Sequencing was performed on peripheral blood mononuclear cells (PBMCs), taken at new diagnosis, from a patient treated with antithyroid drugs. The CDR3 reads CASGLGGQGARETQYF. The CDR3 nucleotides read TGTGCTAGTGGTTTGGGGGGACAGGGGGCGCGGGAGACCCAGTACTTC.